This is a list of T cell receptor beta chains from one sample in a study of blood T cell repertoires in COVID-19. Profiled with immunoSEQ multiplex PCR; TCRdb holds only in-frame clones, not every one. Among 170,000 or so clones listed, around 87% were seen once. The specimen sequenced was peripheral blood. The origin of the receptors is a man aged 35 to 55 with active or convalescent COVID-19. Both conserved end residues are part of each CDR3. A D gene is named only where the DNA matches it firmly.

J gene: TRBJ1-2
D gene: TRBD1
V gene: TRBV11-1
CDR3 protein: CASSWETGDFGYTF
CDR3 DNA: TGTGCCAGCAGCTGGGAGACAGGGGATTTTGGCTACACCTTC

J gene: TRBJ2-3
D gene: TRBD2
V gene: TRBV30
CDR3 protein: CAWRLTSANTDTQYF
CDR3 DNA: TGTGCCTGGAGGTTGACTAGCGCCAACACAGATACGCAGTATTTT

J gene: TRBJ1-1
D gene: NA
V gene: TRBV12-3/TRBV12-4
CDR3 protein: CASSLPRTEAFF
CDR3 DNA: TGTGCCAGCAGTTTACCCCGGACTGAAGCTTTCTTT

J gene: TRBJ2-5
D gene: TRBD2
V gene: TRBV5-1
CDR3 protein: CASSEGLAGEETQYF
CDR3 DNA: TGCGCCAGCAGCGAAGGACTAGCGGGGGAAGAGACCCAGTACTTC

J gene: TRBJ2-1
D gene: NA
V gene: TRBV28
CDR3 protein: CASNVRGNEQFF
CDR3 DNA: TGTGCCAGCAACGTAAGGGGCAATGAGCAGTTCTTC

J gene: TRBJ1-1
D gene: NA
V gene: TRBV18
CDR3 protein: CASSPEGRENTEAFF
CDR3 DNA: TGTGCCAGCTCACCGGAGGGAAGGGAGAACACTGAAGCTTTCTTT

J gene: TRBJ2-4
D gene: TRBD1
V gene: TRBV19
CDR3 protein: CASGTELKNIQYF
CDR3 DNA: TGTGCCAGTGGGACAGAACTCAAAAACATTCAGTACTTC

J gene: TRBJ1-6
D gene: TRBD1
V gene: TRBV19
CDR3 protein: CASSPGQAALDSPLHF
CDR3 DNA: TGTGCCAGTAGTCCCGGACAGGCTGCGTTAGATTCACCCCTCCACTTT

J gene: TRBJ2-7
D gene: TRBD1
V gene: TRBV6-1
CDR3 protein: CASSETGQGRHEQYF
CDR3 DNA: TGTGCCAGCAGTGAAACGGGACAGGGGAGACACGAGCAGTACTTC

J gene: TRBJ1-1
D gene: TRBD1
V gene: TRBV9
CDR3 protein: CASRILRTGGSGTEAFF
CDR3 DNA: TGTGCCAGCAGGATACTTCGGACAGGGGGTTCGGGTACTGAAGCTTTCTTT

J gene: TRBJ1-2
D gene: TRBD1
V gene: TRBV5-4
CDR3 protein: CASSVGQEYGYTF
CDR3 DNA: TGTGCCAGCAGCGTCGGACAGGAGTATGGCTACACCTTC

J gene: TRBJ1-4
D gene: TRBD1
V gene: TRBV10-3
CDR3 protein: CAISPGQGGEKLFF
CDR3 DNA: TGTGCCATCAGTCCGGGACAGGGAGGTGAAAAACTGTTTTTT

J gene: TRBJ1-5
D gene: TRBD1
V gene: TRBV30
CDR3 protein: CAWSVQGGQPQHF
CDR3 DNA: TGTGCCTGGAGTGTACAGGGGGGTCAGCCCCAGCATTTT

J gene: TRBJ1-5
D gene: NA
V gene: TRBV29-1
CDR3 protein: CSVAGGTDSSNQPQHF
CDR3 DNA: TGCAGCGTTGCGGGGGGGACCGACAGTAGCAATCAGCCCCAGCATTTT

J gene: TRBJ2-1
D gene: TRBD2
V gene: TRBV11-3
CDR3 protein: CASSLGLVFNEQFF
CDR3 DNA: TGTGCCAGCAGCTTGGGACTAGTTTTCAATGAGCAGTTCTTC

J gene: TRBJ2-3
D gene: NA
V gene: TRBV6-2/TRBV6-3
CDR3 protein: CASSPSGDTQYF
CDR3 DNA: TGTGCCAGCAGTCCCTCGGGAGATACGCAGTATTTT

J gene: TRBJ2-3
D gene: NA
V gene: TRBV5-1
CDR3 protein: CASSRTGLDTQYF
CDR3 DNA: TGCGCCAGCAGCCGTACGGGACTAGATACGCAGTATTTT

J gene: TRBJ2-7
D gene: TRBD1
V gene: TRBV13
CDR3 protein: CASSLGLNEGANYEQYF
CDR3 DNA: TGTGCCAGCAGCTTAGGCCTAAATGAGGGGGCGAACTACGAGCAGTACTTC